This passage covers 20 T cell receptor beta chains from one sample sequenced in a study of blood T cell repertoires in COVID-19. This table comes from immunoSEQ multiplex PCR, and its TCRdb copy is limited to in-frame clones, with some not included. This sample yields 120,000 or so clones, of which roughly 80% are seen a single time; about 2.5% belongs to the top ten. The sample taken for sequencing was peripheral blood. All receptors derive from a man aged 45-60 years with acute or convalescent COVID-19.

The J gene is TRBJ1-5, the V gene TRBV5-5; possible D gene TRBD1, 5 bases. Per the germline V gene, CDR1 is SGHKS and CDR2 is YYEKEE (reference sequence). The CDR3 consists of 13 residues. Trimming stripped 0 bases from V and 16 bases from J, with 17 bases between. The DNA for the CDR3 is TGTGCCAGCAGCTTGGACACCTCGGCTCAGGGACATTTT. Residues: CASSLDTSAQGHF.

This chain uses TRBV5-6 with TRBJ2-3; TRBD2 might be the D (6 bases). Trimming took 4 bases from V and 6 from J, leaving 18 bases between them. This CDR3 spans 15 amino acids. Germline V lookup: CDR1 SGHDT, CDR2 YYEEEE. Written as DNA, the CDR3 is TGTGCCAGCAGCCCGGGACTGGACGAGGAGGATACGCAGTATTTT. Its translation is CASSPGLDEEDTQYF.

This clone was seen more than once but under ten times. The chain couples TRBV28 to TRBJ1-1; D is unresolved. V dropped 8 bases and J dropped 3 bases, with 10 bases sitting between them. The CDR3 totals 12 residues. Germline V CDR1 and CDR2: MDHEN, SYDVKM. The CDR3 DNA sequence: TGTGCCAGCGGAACTGAGGACACTGAAGCTTTCTTT. The encoded protein is CASGTEDTEAFF.

This clone was counted a few times. The V call is TRBV19, the J call TRBJ1-1, with 8 positions matching TRBD1. Losses at the gene ends were 7 bases for V and 3 bases for J; bases not matched to a gene: 4. The germline CDR1 and CDR2 sequences are LNHDA and SQIVND (reference sequence). The CDR3 sequence is 13 residues long. The CDR3 region has the DNA TGTGCCAGTAAGCAGGGGGCTGACACTGAAGCTTTCTTT. Encoded protein: CASKQGADTEAFF.

This chain connects TRBV12-5 to TRBJ2-7; perhaps TRBD1 as D (5 bases). The V and J ends lost 7 bases and 3 bases respectively, with 16 bases between them. The CDR3 length is 14 residues. Germline CDR1 is LGHNT and CDR2 is FRNRAP. The CDR3 DNA reads TGTGCTAGTGTCCTTGGGCAGGGTGTCTACGAGCAGTACTTC. The encoded protein is CASVLGQGVYEQYF.

V is TRBV11-2 and J is TRBJ2-2; D possibly corresponds to TRBD2 (6 bases). CDR3 size: 15 residues. The V end lost 2 bases, the J end lost 4 bases, and 11 bases lay between the germline ends. CDR1 and CDR2 from the germline V gene are SGHAT and FQNNGV. The CDR3 loop reads CASSLMRGRTGELFF. CDR3 DNA sequence: TGTGCCAGCAGCTTAATGCGGGGCCGCACCGGGGAGCTGTTTTTT.

The chain uses TRBV12-3 or TRBV12-4 and TRBJ2-7; TRBD1 aligns across 9 bases. Trimming cost V 6 bases and J 4 bases; bases outside gene matches: 4. This CDR3 spans 13 amino acids. CDR3: CASSRQGVYEQYF. In DNA, the CDR3 is TGTGCCAGCAGCCGACAGGGGGTTTACGAGCAGTACTTC.

The chain is built from TRBV29-1 and TRBJ2-5; 12 bases are shared with TRBD1. The CDR3 covers 14 residues. The germline V gene has CDR1 SQVTM and CDR2 ANQGSEA. Losses at the gene ends were 5 bases for V and 5 bases for J; bases not matched to a gene: 6. The CDR3 here is CSVRGTGGFETQYF. The CDR3 DNA sequence: TGCAGCGTTCGAGGGACAGGGGGCTTTGAGACCCAGTACTTC.

The chain combines TRBV7-9 with TRBJ1-2, with D perhaps matching TRBD1 (5 bases). The V and J ends lost 5 bases and 4 bases respectively, with 17 bases between them. CDR1 is SEHNR, CDR2 FQNEAQ, per germline (reference sequence). The CDR3 length is 15 residues. The CDR3 DNA reads TGTGCCAGCAGCCTTAGCCGGGGGACCGCCTATGGCTACACCTTC. Residues: CASSLSRGTAYGYTF.

This chain links TRBV3-1 (or the pseudogene TRBV3-2) with TRBJ1-6, with 9 bases matching TRBD1. Germline V gene sequence: CDR1 LGHDT, CDR2 YNNKEL (reference sequence). The CDR3 totals 16 residues. Unmatched junction bases numbered 8, after V lost 6 bases and J lost 5 bases. The CDR3 sequence is CASRHTGGADNSPLHF. The CDR3 DNA is TGTGCCAGCAGGCACACAGGGGGCGCGGATAATTCACCCCTCCACTTT.

The CDR3 here is CASSVGQTSNQPQHF. As DNA, the CDR3 is TGTGCCAGCAGTGTGGGACAGACTAGCAATCAGCCCCAGCATTTT. The chain uses TRBV28 and TRBJ1-5; 7 bases match TRBD1. Trimming at V came to 5 bases and at J to 0 bases, leaving 4 bases not matched to a gene. Germline lookup yields CDR1 MDHEN and CDR2 SYDVKM. This CDR3 has 15 residues.

This clone was picked up a small number of times. The identical CDR3 is also encoded by other nucleotide sequences in the sample. This sequence joins TRBV11-2 and TRBJ1-1; 10 bases match TRBD1. CDR3 length: 14 amino acids. Germline V lookup: CDR1 SGHAT, CDR2 FQNNGV. J was trimmed by 4 bases and V by 1 base; bases with no gene match: 0. The CDR3 here is CASSLGQGATEAFF. In nucleotides, the CDR3 is TGTGCCAGCAGCTTAGGACAGGGGGCCACTGAAGCTTTCTTT.

J is TRBJ1-2 and V is TRBV13, with D unresolved. Germline V CDR1 and CDR2: PRHDT, FYEKMQ (reference sequence). Trimming cost V 5 bases and J 5 bases, with 15 bases left between them. The CDR3 runs 14 residues. CDR3 sequence (DNA): TGTGCCAGCAGCGGCCGGCAGGTTGGGTATGGCTACACCTTC. Translation gives CASSGRQVGYGYTF.

In DNA form, the CDR3 reads TGTGCCAGCAGCTTAGGAGAGACAGGGATTGAAGAGACCCAGTACTTC. The encoded protein is CASSLGETGIEETQYF. The gene calls are TRBV11-1 and TRBJ2-5, with 7 bases lining up with TRBD1. The CDR3 totals 16 residues. The J segment lost 3 bases and the V segment lost 1 base, leaving 8 bases of the junction unmatched. Germline values: CDR1 SGHAT, CDR2 FQDESV (reference sequence).

The rearrangement uses TRBV15 and TRBJ2-3; 10 nucleotides agree with TRBD1. Germline-derived CDR1 and CDR2 are LNHNV and YYDKDF (reference sequence). V lost 0 bases, J lost 1 base, and 4 bases stayed unmatched. The CDR3 has 17 residues. CDR3 coding DNA: TGTGCCACCAGCAGAGATTACGGGACAGGGGGCACAGATACGCAGTATTTT. Translated, it gives CATSRDYGTGGTDTQYF.

The rearrangement joins TRBV3-1 (or the pseudogene TRBV3-2) to TRBJ1-1; D unclear. The length of the CDR3 is 13 residues. The germline V gene encodes CDR1 LGHDT and CDR2 YNNKEL (reference sequence). Deletions cut 2 bases from V and 8 bases from J, with 12 bases between. This chain's CDR3 is CASSQPGSEEAFF. The CDR3 DNA is TGTGCCAGCAGCCAACCGGGGTCCGAAGAAGCTTTCTTT.

CDR3 protein: CASRPGGDIQYF. CDR3 coding DNA: TGTGCCAGCAGACCAGGAGGCGACATTCAGTACTTC. The chain employs TRBV28 and TRBJ2-4; tentatively, D is TRBD2 (5 bases). Trimming pared 6 bases from V and 8 bases from J, leaving 11 bases between. Germline-derived CDR1 and CDR2 are MDHEN and SYDVKM. The CDR3 totals 12 residues. Drawing the rest from reference TRBV28 and TRBJ2-4, the complete variable domain is DVKVTQSSRYLVKRTGEKVFLECVQDMDHENMFWYRQDPGLGLRLIYFSYDVKMKEKGDIPEGYSVSREKKERFSLILESASTNQTSMYLCASRPGGDIQYFGAGTRLSVL.

This clone was recorded a few times. The chain employs TRBV5-1 and TRBJ2-3; 12 bases are a match to TRBD2. This CDR3 has 16 residues. The germline V gene has CDR1 SGHRS and CDR2 YFSETQ. Germline trimming cut 1 base from V and 6 bases from J; bases unmatched to any gene: 6. Here the CDR3 reads CASSLMTSGSSDTQYF. In DNA form, the CDR3 reads TGCGCCAGCAGCTTGATGACTAGCGGGAGTTCGGATACGCAGTATTTT.

The chain joins TRBV13 to TRBJ2-1, with 7 positions matching TRBD1. J lost 1 base, V lost 4 bases, and 1 base had no gene match. The germline gives CDR1 PRHDT, CDR2 FYEKMQ (reference sequence). The CDR3 runs 14 residues. The CDR3 reads CASSYRGSYNEQFF. As DNA, the CDR3 is TGTGCCAGCAGCTACAGGGGTTCCTACAATGAGCAGTTCTTC.

CDR3 nucleotides: TGTGCCAGCACCAAGGGACAGCTAAACACTGAAGCTTTCTTT. The encoded protein is CASTKGQLNTEAFF. The chain employs TRBV6-5 and TRBJ1-1, with 7 positions matching TRBD1. Trimming at V came to 7 bases and at J to 2 bases, leaving 7 bases not matched to a gene. Germline V CDR1 and CDR2: MNHEY, SVGAGI. This CDR3 contains 14 residues.